The source of this T cell receptor (beta chain) is a study of blood T cell repertoires in COVID-19 (TCRdb year 2020). Some background on the complete study: Samples covering the acute and convalescent phases of COVID-19 were provided by collaborators in the United States, Italy and Spain. Nearly every sample came with metadata listing a de-identified subject ID, COVID-19 status, age in years and sex. The material from the prospective study consisted of cDNA or gDNA derived from T cells, B-cell-depleted T cells, or PBMCs. The samples were drawn from two sources: the first 160 participants of the ongoing ImmuneRACE study, and 1,254 subjects contributed by 6 global collaborators. The dataset comprised deeply sampled blood TCRbeta repertoires from subjects exposed to, actively infected with, or recovered from COVID-19. HLA class I and class II types, where available, came from metadata supplied by the sample provider rather than from assay-based typing. A freely available public database, intended as a resource for researchers studying the immune response to SARS-CoV-2, is where the repertoires were released. Broader findings and caveats from the paper: The amount of clinical and demographic metadata varied by source and participant and was provided uncurated.

Another Seattle source contributed samples from volunteer blood donors who had recovered from COVID-19. The collaborating institutions used their own protocols to collect whole blood in K2EDTA tubes. For TCRbeta analysis, collaborators shipped samples in one of three forms: frozen whole blood, isolated PBMCs, or DNA extracted from either of those sample types. TCRbeta CDR3 regions were amplified from genomic DNA by means of the immunoSEQ Assay, a bias-controlled multiplex PCR. The original methods were these. Within the assay, amplification of reference gene primers was used to estimate how many nucleated cells each sample contained. To quantify the absolute abundance of each unique TCRbeta CDR3 rearrangement, sequence reads were collapsed and filtered. Productive Simpson clonality was computed per sample as the square root of Simpson's diversity index over productive rearrangements. This immuneACCESS table, as held by TCRdb, lists in-frame sequences with V and J called but not all clones. Of the missing ones, under half trace to an unresolved V gene in checked studies; the others have no known cause. V and J calls and clone size follow that table, whereas D and trimming were derived from the DNA. The sample table lists a few hundred thousand clones, approximately 86% of them with a count of one. The ten largest clones add up to about 1.9% of the sample.

A note on this clone: It lacks a known antigen. No qualities accompany the bases; no much larger clone lies one base away.

Sequenced input: peripheral blood. This clonotype originated in a young woman who had recovered from COVID-19.

CDR3 reads: CASSAASGGLSTDTQYF. In nucleotide form, the sequence is TGTGCCAGCAGTGCTGCTAGCGGGGGGCTCAGCACAGATACGCAGTATTTT. The chain is assembled from TRBV2 and TRBJ2-3, and TRBD2 matches 11 of the central bases. The germline V gene yields SNHLY for CDR1 and FYNNEI for CDR2. Trimming takes 4 bases off V and 0 bases off J; junction bases not matched to a gene: 6. There are 17 amino acids in the CDR3, from cysteine to phenylalanine inclusive. Left in the record is the CDR3 DNA by itself, 51 bases read in frame from the first base.